The T cell receptor (beta chain) described here comes from a study of blood T cell repertoires in COVID-19. The protocol was immunoSEQ multiplex PCR, while the TCRdb copy is restricted to in-frame clones and leaves out a portion. Of around 470,000 clones in the sample, around 91% were seen once. The CDR3 contains 14 residues. Germline V gene sequence: CDR1 SEHNR, CDR2 FQNEAQ (reference sequence). Trimming cost V 6 bases and J 6 bases; bases outside gene matches: 9. Adults between about 18 and 89 years of age took part from about two dozen US areas. Recovered status applied to Cohort 3 donors who had two consecutive negative PCRs. It also applied to those with clearance or with symptom resolution.

The chain has TRBV7-9 and TRBJ2-7; 9 positions match TRBD2. The TCR sequence derives from a man aged 18 to 30 who had recovered from COVID-19. The sequencing input was PBMCs or T cells enriched from blood (not recorded which). The CDR3 DNA reads TGTGCCAGCAGGGATAGGGGCGGGAGGGCCGAGCAGTACTTC. Translation: CASRDRGGRAEQYF.